This TCR beta chain emerged from a study of blood T cells in healthy people across ages. Germline values: CDR1 SQVTM, CDR2 ANQGSEA. V lost 5 bases to trimming and J lost 2 bases, with 10 bases between them. The length of the CDR3 is 12 residues. The use of a sample-barcoded 5' primer and a J-beta primer mix characterized a second PCR of roughly 6 to 12 cycles. TCRdb re-analysed the 5' RACE reads in MiXCR, keeping a single row per CDR3 protein. The profile shows around 1,900,000 distinct CDR3 sequences, roughly two fifths of them singletons. The source material was blood. The rearrangement uses TRBV29-1 and TRBJ2-7; no clear D gene. The clonotype comes from a human donor in good health. CDR3 amino acids: CSVTTEPYEQYF. The CDR3 region has the DNA TGCAGCGTTACGACTGAGCCCTACGAGCAGTACTTC.